The rows below give T cell receptor beta chains drawn from one sample of a study of OX40 agonist ivuxolimab in advanced cancers. Sequencing was performed with immunoSEQ multiplex PCR; in TCRdb, only in-frame clones are kept and a portion is missing. The sample carries 70,000 to 75,000 clones, around 80% recorded once. Specimen: CD4+ or CD8+ T cells sorted from blood, collected in a trial of the OX40 agonist ivuxolimab. The receptors originated from an adult with an advanced solid tumor such as melanoma, head and neck, liver or kidney cancer. Both conserved end residues are part of each CDR3. A D gene is named only where the DNA matches it firmly. Clone size is shown for a subset of rows, as once, few, many or a class of expanded clone.

TRBV29-1	TRBJ2-7	NA	NA	TGCAGCGTAAAGGACACGATTTCCTACGAGCAGTACTTC	CSVKDTISYEQYF
TRBV18	TRBJ1-3	few	NA	TGTGCCAGCTCACGGGAGAGCTCTGGAAACACCATATATTTT	CASSRESSGNTIYF
TRBV27	TRBJ2-2	NA	TRBD2	TGTGCCAGCAGTTTATTGGATGGAAGCGGGAGCTGGAACACCGGGGAGCTGTTTTTT	CASSLLDGSGSWNTGELFF
TRBV6-5	TRBJ1-1	NA	NA	TGTGCCAGCAGTTACTTGGGCAGGGGACCTGAAGCTTTCTTT	CASSYLGRGPEAFF
TRBV10-3	TRBJ1-3	NA	NA	TGTGCCATCAGTGAGTACGAGGATGGAAACACCATATATTTT	CAISEYEDGNTIYF
TRBV18	TRBJ2-5	NA	TRBD2	TGTGCCAGCTCACCGATCGGGGGGGCCGCCCAAGAGACCCAGTACTTC	CASSPIGGAAQETQYF
TRBV25-1	TRBJ2-5	once	NA	TGTGCCAGCAGCTCGACTAGAGCAAGCGAGACCCAGTACTTC	CASSSTRASETQYF
TRBV6-1	TRBJ2-1	NA	TRBD2	TGTGCCAGCAGTGAACAAGGACTAGCGGGATACAATGAGCAGTTCTTC	CASSEQGLAGYNEQFF
TRBV6-5	TRBJ2-7	once	NA	TGTGCCAGCAGTTACGATCAGGGCTACTCCTACGAGCAGTACTTC	CASSYDQGYSYEQYF
TRBV7-9	TRBJ1-1	NA	TRBD1	TGTGCCAGCAGATTCTGGACAGGGACCTCAATGAACACTGAAGCTTTCTTT	CASRFWTGTSMNTEAFF
TRBV9	TRBJ1-1	NA	NA	TGTGCCAGCAGCGTAGGGCAGGTACCCACTGAAGCTTTCTTT	CASSVGQVPTEAFF
TRBV5-4	TRBJ2-7	NA	NA	TGTGCCAGCAGCTCCCCGGGCGGCTCGGAGGAGCAGTACTTC	CASSSPGGSEEQYF
TRBV9	TRBJ2-7	NA	TRBD1	TGTGCCAGCAGCACCTCGACAGGGGAAGTCGGCGAGCAGTACTTC	CASSTSTGEVGEQYF
TRBV5-1	TRBJ2-7	once	NA	TGCGCCAGCAGCCCCCAGGGGCGAACTTTATCCGAGCAGTACTTC	CASSPQGRTLSEQYF
TRBV10-2	TRBJ2-1	NA	TRBD2	TGCGCCAGCAGTGACGGGAGGGTCCCGATAGTTGAGCAGTTCTTC	CASSDGRVPIVEQFF
TRBV27	TRBJ1-6	NA	NA	TGTGCCAGCAGTTCAGGGATCGGGTCACCCCTCCACTTT	CASSSGIGSPLHF
TRBV6-1	TRBJ1-1	NA	NA	TGTGCCAGCAGTGTCTACAGGCTTGAAGCTTTCTTT	CASSVYRLEAFF
TRBV29-1	TRBJ1-5	NA	NA	TGCAGCGCTGGGACGGACTACAATCAGCCCCAGCATTTT	CSAGTDYNQPQHF
TRBV2	TRBJ1-1	NA	TRBD1	TGTGCCAGCAGTGACAGGGGGTGGGACACTGAAGCTTTCTTT	CASSDRGWDTEAFF
TRBV2	TRBJ2-3	NA	NA	TGTGCCAGCAGTGATAGCACAGATACGCAGTATTTT	CASSDSTDTQYF
TRBV11-2	TRBJ2-7	NA	NA	TGTGCCAGCAGCTTAGGCGCCAGCGAGCAGTACTTC	CASSLGASEQYF
TRBV5-4	TRBJ2-3	NA	TRBD2	TGTGCCAGCAGCGTAGCGGGGGGGGCAGATACGCAGTATTTT	CASSVAGGADTQYF
TRBV19	TRBJ2-2	NA	TRBD2	TGTGCCAGTAGTCCCCGCCGGGGGGACACCGGGGAGCTGTTTTTT	CASSPRRGDTGELFF
TRBV5-6	TRBJ1-1	NA	NA	TGTGCCAGCAGCTTGTTTTGGGGAACTGAAGCTTTCTTT	CASSLFWGTEAFF
TRBV2	TRBJ1-2	once	NA	TGTGCCAGCAGGGCAGATCTTAACTATGGCTACACCTTC	CASRADLNYGYTF
TRBV19	TRBJ1-6	few	NA	TGTGCCAGTAGCGTGGGTTCGGGGAATTCACCCCTCCACTTT	CASSVGSGNSPLHF
TRBV7-9	TRBJ1-3	NA	NA	TGTGCCAGCAGCTCATACGGACGGGAGGGTGGAAACACCATATATTTT	CASSSYGREGGNTIYF
TRBV4-1	TRBJ2-5	NA	TRBD2	TGCGCCAGCAGCCAAGATCGGGGGGTCCCCCGAGAGACCCAGTACTTC	CASSQDRGVPRETQYF
TRBV4-1	TRBJ2-1	NA	NA	TGCGCCAGCAGCCAAGACCGTAAGGGCCACTACTTTAGCTCCTACAATGAGCAGTTCTTC	CASSQDRKGHYFSSYNEQFF
TRBV9	TRBJ2-7	NA	NA	TGTGCCAGCAGCGTAGCTCCAGGAGCCTCCTACGAGCAGTACTTC	CASSVAPGASYEQYF
TRBV2	TRBJ2-7	NA	NA	TGTGCCAGCTCCCAGCAGGGATTCGAGCAGTACTTC	CASSQQGFEQYF
TRBV7-9	TRBJ2-1	once	NA	TGTGCCAGCAGCTTATTCGGGGTTTCGGGAAATGAGCAGTTCTTC	CASSLFGVSGNEQFF
TRBV7-8	TRBJ2-3	NA	NA	TGTGCCAGCAGCTCAACCCCGGGTACGCAGTATTTT	CASSSTPGTQYF
TRBV5-4	TRBJ2-7	NA	NA	TGTGCCAGCAGCAAATCACAGGGTTCGTACGAGCAGTACTTC	CASSKSQGSYEQYF
TRBV5-1	TRBJ1-4	once	NA	TGCGCCAGCAGGTTCAGGGAGGGGAGTGAAAAACTGTTTTTT	CASRFREGSEKLFF
TRBV11-1	TRBJ1-6	NA	NA	TGTGCCAGCAGCAAGTCGGGACATGGGAATTCACCCCTCCACTTT	CASSKSGHGNSPLHF
TRBV5-1	TRBJ2-1	NA	NA	TGCGCCAGCAGCCTTGGCGTGGGGGGGCGTGCGCAGTTCTTC	CASSLGVGGRAQFF
TRBV7-2	TRBJ1-5	NA	NA	TGTGCCAGCAGCTCAGATGTCAATCAGCCCCAGCATTTT	CASSSDVNQPQHF
TRBV5-1	TRBJ1-6	few	TRBD1	TGCGCCAGCAGCCTAGGGATTGGAACAGGGGAAAATTCACCCCTCCACTTT	CASSLGIGTGENSPLHF
TRBV5-1	TRBJ2-5	NA	TRBD2	TGCGCCAGCAGTAGCGGGACACAAGAGACCCAGTACTTC	CASSSGTQETQYF
TRBV28	TRBJ2-7	NA	TRBD1	TGTGCCAGCAGTACTTCCACAGGGGGTGGGGACTTC	CASSTSTGGGDF
TRBV2	TRBJ1-5	NA	TRBD1	TGTGCCAGCAGAGCCGGGACAGGCAATAATCAGCCCCAGCATTTT	CASRAGTGNNQPQHF
TRBV4-1	TRBJ1-4	few	NA	TGCGCCAGCAGCCAGGGTGCCTCGAGTGGGGAAAAACTGTTTTTT	CASSQGASSGEKLFF
TRBV28	TRBJ2-7	NA	TRBD2	TGTGCCAGCAGTCTCCACCCTTCTAGCGGGAGGGCCGCAAACGAGCAGTACTTC	CASSLHPSSGRAANEQYF
TRBV7-9	TRBJ1-4	NA	NA	TGTGCCAGCAGCTCGCCCCCCGGCCTGACACTGTTTTTT	CASSSPPGLTLFF
TRBV11-3	TRBJ2-6	NA	NA	TGTGCCAGCAGCCAAAAAGGGTCTGGGGCCAACGTCCTGACTTTC	CASSQKGSGANVLTF
TRBV2	TRBJ2-3	NA	NA	TGTGCCAGCAGGGTGACTAGTAACACAGATACGCAGTATTTT	CASRVTSNTDTQYF
TRBV12-2	TRBJ2-5	NA	NA	TGTGCAAGTCGCGAAAATACAGGGGGGGAGACCCAGTACTTC	CASRENTGGETQYF
TRBV28	TRBJ2-3	NA	TRBD2	TGTGCCAGCAGCGGACTAGCGGGGGGTAGCACAGATACGCAGTATTTT	CASSGLAGGSTDTQYF
TRBV6-5	TRBJ2-6	NA	NA	TGTGCCAGCGGGTCGAGGTACTCTGGGGCCAACGTCCTGACTTTC	CASGSRYSGANVLTF
TRBV5-1	TRBJ1-1	NA	NA	TGCGCCAGCAGCTTGGACTCGAACACTGAAGCTTTCTTT	CASSLDSNTEAFF
TRBV5-4	TRBJ2-3	NA	NA	TGTGCCAGCAGCCCACCCCTCGGTACAGATACGCAGTATTTT	CASSPPLGTDTQYF